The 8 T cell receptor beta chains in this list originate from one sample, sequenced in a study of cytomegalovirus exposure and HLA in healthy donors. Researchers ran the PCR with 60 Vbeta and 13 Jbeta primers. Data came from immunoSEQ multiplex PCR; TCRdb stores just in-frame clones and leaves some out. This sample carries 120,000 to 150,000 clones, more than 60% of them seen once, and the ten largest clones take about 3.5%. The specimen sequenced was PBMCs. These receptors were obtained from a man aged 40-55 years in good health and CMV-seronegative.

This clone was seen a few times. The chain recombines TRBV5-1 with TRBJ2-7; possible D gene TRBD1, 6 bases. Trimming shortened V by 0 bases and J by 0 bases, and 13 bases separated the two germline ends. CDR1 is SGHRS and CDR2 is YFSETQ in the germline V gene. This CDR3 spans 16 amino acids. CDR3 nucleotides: TGCGCCAGCAGCTTGGAGGGACACCTGAGCTCCTACGAGCAGTACTTC. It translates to CASSLEGHLSSYEQYF. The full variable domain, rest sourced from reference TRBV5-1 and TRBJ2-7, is KAGVTQTPRYLIKTRGQQVTLSCSPISGHRSVSWYQQTPGQGLQFLFEYFSETQRNKGNFPGRFSGRQFSNSRSEMNVSTLELGDSALYLCASSLEGHLSSYEQYFGPGTRLTVT.

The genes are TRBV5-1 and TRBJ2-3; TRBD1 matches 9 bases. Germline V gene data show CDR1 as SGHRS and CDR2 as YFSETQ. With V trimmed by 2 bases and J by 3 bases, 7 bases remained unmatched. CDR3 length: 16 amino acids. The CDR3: CASSLDRGILTDTQYF. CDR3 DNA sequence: TGCGCCAGCAGCTTAGACAGGGGGATATTAACAGATACGCAGTATTTT.

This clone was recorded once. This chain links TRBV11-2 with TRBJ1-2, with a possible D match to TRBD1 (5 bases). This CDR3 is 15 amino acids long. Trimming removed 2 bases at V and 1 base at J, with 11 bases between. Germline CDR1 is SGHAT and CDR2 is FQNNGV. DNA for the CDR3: TGTGCCAGCAGCTTACTGACAGCTTATAACTATGGCTACACCTTC. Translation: CASSLLTAYNYGYTF.

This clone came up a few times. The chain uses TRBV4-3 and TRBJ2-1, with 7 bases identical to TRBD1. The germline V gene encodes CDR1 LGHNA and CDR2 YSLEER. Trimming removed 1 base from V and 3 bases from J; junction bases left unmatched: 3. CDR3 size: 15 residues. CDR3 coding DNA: TGCGCCAGCAGCCAAGGTACAGGGGACTACAATGAGCAGTTCTTC. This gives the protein CASSQGTGDYNEQFF.

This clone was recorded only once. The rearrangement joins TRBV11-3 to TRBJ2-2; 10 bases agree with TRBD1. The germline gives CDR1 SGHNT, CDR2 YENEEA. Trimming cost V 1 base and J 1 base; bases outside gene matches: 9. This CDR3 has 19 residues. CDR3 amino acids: CASSLANGGTGENTGELFF. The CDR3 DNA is TGTGCCAGCAGCTTAGCCAACGGGGGGACAGGGGAGAACACCGGGGAGCTGTTTTTT.

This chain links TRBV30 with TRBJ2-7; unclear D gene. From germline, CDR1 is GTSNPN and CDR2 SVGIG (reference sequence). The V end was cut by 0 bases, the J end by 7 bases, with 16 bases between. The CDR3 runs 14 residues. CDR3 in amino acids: CAWSVWVVSTEQYF. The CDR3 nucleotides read TGTGCCTGGAGTGTATGGGTGGTTTCGACAGAGCAGTACTTC.

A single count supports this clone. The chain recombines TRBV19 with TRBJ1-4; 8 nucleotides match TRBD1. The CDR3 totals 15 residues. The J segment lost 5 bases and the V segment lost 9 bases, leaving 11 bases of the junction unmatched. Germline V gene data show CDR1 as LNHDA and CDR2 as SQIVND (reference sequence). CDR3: CASKPERTGNEKLFF. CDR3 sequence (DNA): TGTGCCAGCAAGCCCGAGAGGACAGGGAATGAAAAACTGTTTTTT.

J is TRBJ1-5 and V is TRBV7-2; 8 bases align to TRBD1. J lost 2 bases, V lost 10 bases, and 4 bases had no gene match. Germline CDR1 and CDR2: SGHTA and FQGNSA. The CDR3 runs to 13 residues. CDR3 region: CATSDRGNQPQHF. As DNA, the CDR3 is TGTGCCACCTCGGACAGGGGCAATCAGCCCCAGCATTTT.